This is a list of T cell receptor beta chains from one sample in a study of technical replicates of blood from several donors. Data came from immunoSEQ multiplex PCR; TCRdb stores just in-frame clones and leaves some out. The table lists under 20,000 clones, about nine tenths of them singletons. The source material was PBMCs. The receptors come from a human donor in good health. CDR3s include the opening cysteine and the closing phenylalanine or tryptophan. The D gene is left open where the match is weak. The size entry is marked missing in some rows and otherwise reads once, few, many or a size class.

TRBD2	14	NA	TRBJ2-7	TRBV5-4	CASSLELAGDKQYF	TGTGCCAGCAGCTTGGAACTAGCGGGAGATAAGCAGTACTTC
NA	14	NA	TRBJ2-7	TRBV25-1	CASSEAQASYEQYF	TGTGCCAGCAGTGAGGCCCAAGCGTCCTACGAGCAGTACTTC
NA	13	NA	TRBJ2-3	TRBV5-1	CASSLAGRSGPYF	TGCGCCAGCAGCTTGGCCGGGAGAAGTGGGCCGTATTTT
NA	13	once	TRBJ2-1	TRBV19	CASSIVQTDEQFF	TGTGCCAGTAGTATCGTACAGACAGATGAGCAGTTCTTC
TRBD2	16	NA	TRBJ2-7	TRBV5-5	CASSLDGRDLLGEQYF	TGTGCCAGCAGCTTGGACGGGAGGGACCTTCTGGGAGAGCAGTACTTC
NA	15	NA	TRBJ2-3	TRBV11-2	CASSPERKRVDTQYF	TGTGCCAGCAGTCCCGAGAGGAAGAGGGTTGATACGCAGTATTTT
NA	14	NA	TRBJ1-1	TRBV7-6	CASSLRERNTEAFF	TGTGCCAGCAGCTTGAGGGAAAGGAACACTGAAGCTTTCTTT
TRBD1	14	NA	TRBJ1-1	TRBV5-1	CASSLGTGNTEAFF	TGCGCCAGCAGCCTAGGGACAGGGAACACTGAAGCTTTCTTT
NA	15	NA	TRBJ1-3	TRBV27	CASSRSWGAGNTIYF	TGTGCCAGCTCCCGGTCCTGGGGGGCTGGAAACACCATATATTTT
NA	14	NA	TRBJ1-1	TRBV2	CASSDGRGKAEAFF	TGTGCCAGCAGTGACGGCAGGGGTAAGGCTGAAGCTTTCTTT
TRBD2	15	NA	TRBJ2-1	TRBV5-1	CASSLTGGNYNEQFF	TGCGCCAGCAGCTTGACGGGGGGGAACTACAATGAGCAGTTCTTC
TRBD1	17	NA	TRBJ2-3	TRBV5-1	CASSETVGQDSTDTQYF	TGCGCCAGCAGCGAAACAGTGGGACAGGATAGCACAGATACGCAGTATTTT
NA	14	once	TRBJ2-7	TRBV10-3	CAITPSTGSYEQYF	TGTGCCATCACCCCCTCGACAGGCTCCTACGAGCAGTACTTC
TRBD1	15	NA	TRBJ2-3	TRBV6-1	CASSVGTGSADTQYF	TGTGCCAGCAGTGTCGGGACAGGGTCGGCAGATACGCAGTATTTT
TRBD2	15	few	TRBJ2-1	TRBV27	CASTLSGLAGEEQFF	TGTGCCAGCACCCTATCGGGACTAGCGGGAGAGGAGCAGTTCTTC
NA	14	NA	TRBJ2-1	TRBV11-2	CASSLNYRVEEQFF	TGTGCCAGCAGCTTAAATTATCGGGTGGAGGAGCAGTTCTTC
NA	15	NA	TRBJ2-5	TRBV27	CASSTRGSRQETQYF	TGTGCCAGCAGTACCCGGGGGAGTCGACAAGAGACCCAGTACTTC
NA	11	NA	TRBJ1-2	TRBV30	CAWTSGGGYTF	TGTGCCTGGACGAGCGGTGGAGGCTACACCTTC
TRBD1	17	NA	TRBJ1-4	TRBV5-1	CASSPGQGVNTNEKLFF	TGCGCCAGCAGCCCGGGACAGGGCGTTAACACTAATGAAAAACTGTTTTTT
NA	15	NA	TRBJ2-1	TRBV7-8	CASSPALDRYNEQFF	TGTGCCAGCAGCCCTGCCCTGGACAGATACAATGAGCAGTTCTTC
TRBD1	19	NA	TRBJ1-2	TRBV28	CASSSGTGTKTNPNYGYTF	TGTGCCAGCAGTTCCGGGACAGGTACTAAGACGAACCCTAACTATGGCTACACCTTC
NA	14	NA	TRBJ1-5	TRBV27	CASSSIDSNQPQHF	TGTGCCAGCAGTTCTATAGACTCCAATCAGCCCCAGCATTTT
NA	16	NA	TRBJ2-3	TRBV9	CASSVGIEASTDTQYF	TGTGCCAGCAGCGTAGGCATCGAAGCTAGCACAGATACGCAGTATTTT
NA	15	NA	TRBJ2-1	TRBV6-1	CASSEYGGSYNEQFF	TGTGCCAGCAGTGAATACGGGGGCTCCTACAATGAGCAGTTCTTC
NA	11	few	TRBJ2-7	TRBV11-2	CASSFIYEQYF	TGTGCCAGCAGCTTTATCTACGAGCAGTACTTC
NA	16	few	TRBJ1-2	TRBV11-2	CASSSISQGSDYGYTF	TGTGCCAGCAGCTCCATCTCCCAGGGGTCTGACTATGGCTACACCTTC
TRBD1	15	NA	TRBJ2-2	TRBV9	CASSAGTGNTGELFF	TGTGCCAGCAGCGCCGGGACAGGGAACACCGGGGAGCTGTTTTTT
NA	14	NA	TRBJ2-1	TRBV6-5	CASSYQQGYNEQFF	TGTGCCAGCAGTTACCAACAGGGCTACAATGAGCAGTTCTTC
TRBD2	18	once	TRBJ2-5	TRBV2	CASNSRLRTSGRGETQYF	TGTGCCAGCAATTCCCGCCTCCGGACTAGCGGGAGAGGGGAGACCCAGTACTTC
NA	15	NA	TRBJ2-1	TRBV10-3	CAISDTEPSKNEQFF	TGTGCCATCAGTGACACCGAGCCAAGTAAGAATGAGCAGTTCTTC
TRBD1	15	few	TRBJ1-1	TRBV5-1	CASSSGGTGDAGAFF	TGCGCCAGCAGCTCCGGGGGGACAGGGGACGCCGGGGCTTTCTTT
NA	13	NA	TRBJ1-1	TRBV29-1	CSVEGGMNTEAFF	TGCAGCGTTGAGGGGGGGATGAACACTGAAGCTTTCTTT
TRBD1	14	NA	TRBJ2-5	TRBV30	CAWSYRGRPETQYF	TGTGCCTGGAGCTACAGGGGTCGCCCGGAGACCCAGTACTTC
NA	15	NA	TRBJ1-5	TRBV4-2	CASSQERGRGQPQHF	TGTGCCAGCAGCCAAGAAAGGGGGAGAGGGCAGCCCCAGCATTTT
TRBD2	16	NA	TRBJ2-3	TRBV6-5	CASSYLAGGPAGTQYF	TGTGCCAGCAGTTATCTGGCGGGAGGCCCGGCGGGTACGCAGTATTTT
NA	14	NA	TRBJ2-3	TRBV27	CASSWVAGSDTQYF	TGTGCCAGCAGTTGGGTGGCGGGATCGGATACGCAGTATTTT
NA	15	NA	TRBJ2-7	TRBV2	CASSGTPGGLGEQYF	TGTGCCAGCAGTGGGACCCCCGGGGGGCTCGGCGAGCAGTACTTC
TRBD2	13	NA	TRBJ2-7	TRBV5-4	CASSSYGGDEQYF	TGTGCCAGCAGCAGCTACGGGGGGGACGAGCAGTACTTC
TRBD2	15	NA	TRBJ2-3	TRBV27	CASSLELAGTDTQYF	TGTGCCAGCAGTTTAGAACTAGCGGGCACAGATACGCAGTATTTT
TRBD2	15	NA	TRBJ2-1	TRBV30	CAWLIAGGSYNEQFF	TGTGCCTGGCTAATAGCGGGAGGGAGCTACAATGAGCAGTTCTTC
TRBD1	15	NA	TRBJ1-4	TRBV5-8	CASSVMTGSNEKLFF	TGTGCCAGCAGCGTGATGACAGGGTCAAATGAAAAACTGTTTTTT
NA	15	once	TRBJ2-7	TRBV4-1	CASSQERQNYYEQYF	TGCGCCAGCAGCCAAGAGCGTCAGAACTACTACGAGCAGTACTTC
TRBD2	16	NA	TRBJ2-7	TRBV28	CASSGRGGGGSYEQYF	TGTGCCAGCAGTGGTCGGGGGGGTGGGGGCTCCTACGAGCAGTACTTC